This is a list of T cell receptor beta chains from one sample in a study of blood T cell repertoires in COVID-19. Sequenced by immunoSEQ multiplex PCR; TCRdb stores in-frame clones only, minus some. The data hold about 150,000 clones, with 76% observed a single time. The material sequenced was peripheral blood. The receptors stem from a man aged 55-75 years with acute or convalescent COVID-19. Each CDR3 is given with its conserved first and last residue. The D gene is left open where the match is weak. Not every row has a clone size; where given, it reads once, few, many or a size class.

clone size	V gene	D gene	J gene	CDR3 protein	CDR3 DNA
.	TRBV11-2	.	TRBJ2-1	CASSLWSGVNNEQFF	TGTGCCAGCAGCTTATGGTCGGGAGTTAACAATGAGCAGTTCTTC
.	TRBV5-1	TRBD2	TRBJ2-3	CASSLGYTSGISTDTQYF	TGCGCCAGCAGCTTGGGCTACACTAGCGGGATAAGCACAGATACGCAGTATTTT
.	TRBV19	.	TRBJ2-7	CASSIGEWDEQYF	TGTGCCAGTAGTATCGGGGAATGGGACGAGCAGTACTTC
.	TRBV7-9	.	TRBJ1-3	CASSARQTTIYF	TGTGCCAGCAGCGCCAGACAGACTACCATATATTTT
few	TRBV30	.	TRBJ1-2	CAWTSGRGLYGYTF	TGTGCCTGGACTTCGGGGCGGGGGCTCTATGGCTACACCTTC
few	TRBV4-1	.	TRBJ2-7	CASSPSTGEVSYEQYF	TGCGCCAGCAGCCCCAGTACCGGGGAGGTAAGCTACGAGCAGTACTTC
.	TRBV5-1	.	TRBJ2-2	CASSLASSSTGELFF	TGCGCCAGCAGCTTGGCTAGCTCCTCCACCGGGGAGCTGTTTTTT
.	TRBV3-1/TRBV3-2	.	TRBJ2-7	CASSLGSDYEQYF	TGTGCCAGCAGCCTCGGGTCTGACTACGAGCAGTACTTC
.	TRBV19	.	TRBJ1-1	CASSTHSPNTEAFF	TGTGCCAGTAGTACCCACTCCCCGAACACTGAAGCTTTCTTT
.	TRBV4-2	.	TRBJ2-7	CASSQVMAVDEQYF	TGTGCCAGCAGCCAAGTAATGGCGGTTGACGAGCAGTACTTC
few	TRBV6-5	.	TRBJ2-7	CASRSQDSYEQYF	TGTGCCAGCAGGTCACAGGACTCCTACGAGCAGTACTTC
.	TRBV23-1	TRBD1	TRBJ2-4	CASSQGSWGGTGKKNIQYF	TGCGCCAGCAGTCAAGGCTCTTGGGGCGGGACAGGCAAGAAAAACATTCAGTACTTC
.	TRBV3-1/TRBV3-2	.	TRBJ1-4	CASSQRGKEKLFF	TGTGCCAGCAGCCAAAGGGGGAAGGAGAAACTGTTTTTT
.	TRBV5-1	TRBD1	TRBJ1-1	CASNRDSSNTEAFF	TGCGCCAGCAACCGGGACAGCTCTAACACTGAAGCTTTCTTT
.	TRBV19	.	TRBJ2-1	CASTPGTGTSSYNEQFF	TGTGCCAGTACCCCGGGGACAGGGACTAGCTCCTACAATGAGCAGTTCTTC
.	TRBV12-3/TRBV12-4	.	TRBJ2-5	CASSSRGTQYF	TGTGCCAGCAGTTCCCGGGGGACCCAGTACTTC
.	TRBV11-1	TRBD2	TRBJ2-1	CASRAGENRREQFF	TGTGCCAGCAGGGCGGGAGAAAATCGCCGGGAGCAGTTCTTC
.	TRBV5-1	.	TRBJ1-1	CASSLGGGDTEAFF	TGCGCCAGCAGCTTGGGGGGCGGGGACACTGAAGCTTTCTTT
.	TRBV7-9	.	TRBJ1-6	CASNLENSPLHF	TGTGCCAGCAACCTAGAGAATTCACCCCTCCACTTT
once	TRBV10-3	.	TRBJ2-1	CAISEPRRPKGDDEQFF	TGTGCCATCAGTGAGCCACGCCGACCAAAGGGGGACGATGAGCAGTTCTTC
.	TRBV11-2	.	TRBJ2-7	CASSLEANPGEQYF	TGTGCCAGCAGCTTAGAGGCGAATCCGGGAGAGCAGTACTTC
.	TRBV10-3	.	TRBJ2-7	CAIKQTETDEQYF	TGTGCCATCAAGCAGACAGAAACTGACGAGCAGTACTTC
.	TRBV5-4	TRBD1	TRBJ2-7	CASRGTASYEQYF	TGTGCCAGCAGAGGGACAGCTTCCTACGAGCAGTACTTC
few	TRBV5-5	TRBD1	TRBJ2-7	CASSPPTGTYSYEQYF	TGTGCCAGCAGCCCCCCGACAGGGACCTACTCCTACGAGCAGTACTTC
once	TRBV6-1	.	TRBJ2-5	CASSEGLGVETQYF	TGTGCCAGCAGTGAGGGGCTAGGGGTGGAGACCCAGTACTTC
few	TRBV9	TRBD2	TRBJ2-5	CASSAGLAENQETQYF	TGTGCCAGCAGCGCCGGACTAGCGGAGAACCAAGAGACCCAGTACTTC
once	TRBV28	TRBD1	TRBJ2-7	CASSLGVTGLSYEQYF	TGTGCCAGCAGTTTGGGGGTGACAGGGCTCTCCTACGAGCAGTACTTC
.	TRBV7-9	TRBD2	TRBJ2-3	CASSPGTITDTQYF	TGTGCCAGCAGCCCCGGGACTATCACAGATACGCAGTATTTT
.	TRBV7-9	.	TRBJ1-2	CASSLNTEHGYTF	TGTGCCAGCAGCTTAAATACAGAACATGGCTACACCTTC
once	TRBV7-9	.	TRBJ2-2	CASSPENTGELFF	TGTGCCAGCAGCCCAGAGAACACCGGGGAGCTGTTTTTT
.	TRBV10-3	TRBD1	TRBJ1-3	CAISGRDRFSGNTIYF	TGTGCCATCAGTGGCCGGGACAGGTTCTCTGGAAACACCATATATTTT
.	TRBV2	TRBD1	TRBJ2-3	CASSERQGANTQYF	TGTGCCAGCAGTGAACGACAGGGGGCTAACACGCAGTATTTT
.	TRBV3-1/TRBV3-2	.	TRBJ2-1	CASSQDGRGLFSGRNEQFF	TGTGCCAGCAGCCAAGATGGCAGGGGGCTATTTAGCGGGAGAAATGAGCAGTTCTTC
.	TRBV28	TRBD1	TRBJ2-7	CASRNRGDSYEQYF	TGTGCCAGCAGGAACAGGGGGGACTCCTACGAGCAGTACTTC
.	TRBV18	TRBD2	TRBJ2-3	CASSPKTSGGTDTQYF	TGTGCCAGCTCACCCAAGACTAGCGGGGGCACAGATACGCAGTATTTT
.	TRBV18	.	TRBJ2-2	CASSPRQIRDTGELFF	TGTGCCAGCTCACCTCGACAGATAAGAGACACCGGGGAGCTGTTTTTT
.	TRBV12-2	.	TRBJ1-3	CASRLGQGEPLSSGNTIYF	TGTGCAAGTCGCTTAGGACAGGGAGAGCCTCTTAGCTCTGGAAACACCATATATTTT
.	TRBV2	.	TRBJ1-2	CASRVRDNLNPGPDGYTF	TGTGCCAGCAGAGTCCGGGACAACCTAAACCCGGGCCCAGATGGCTACACCTTC
.	TRBV11-1	.	TRBJ1-1	CASSLGENTEAFF	TGTGCCAGCAGCTTAGGAGAGAACACTGAAGCTTTCTTT
few	TRBV27	.	TRBJ1-2	CASRPGHWGGGYTF	TGTGCCAGCAGGCCGGGACATTGGGGGGGTGGCTACACCTTC
once	TRBV4-2	.	TRBJ2-5	CASSQDRRETQYF	TGTGCCAGCAGCCAAGATCGGAGAGAGACCCAGTACTTC
.	TRBV4-2	TRBD2	TRBJ2-2	CASSQTGTSGSGTGELFF	TGTGCCAGCAGCCAAACCGGGACTAGCGGGAGCGGCACCGGGGAGCTGTTTTTT